This T cell receptor beta chain was sequenced for a study of T cells after yellow fever vaccination (dated by TCRdb to about 2019). Broadly, across the study: Libraries from fractions with low cell numbers were prepared with the SMART-Seq v4 Ultra Low Input RNA kit. Two healthy male donors, one aged 18 to 30 and one aged 30 to 40 years, made up the cohort. Blood was collected at multiple timepoints before and after primary and secondary immunization, and bulk PBMC replicates and cell subsets were isolated. To follow T-cell clones before and after both primary and booster YFV17D yellow fever vaccination, bulk TCR alpha and beta repertoires underwent longitudinal sequencing. General findings and caveats noted by the study authors: Because the study included only two donors, the extent to which the findings can be generalized is limited. After the booster, most clones that had expanded after primary vaccination were detected again (around 96% of CD4 and around nine tenths of CD8), suggesting broad maintenance of memory. A small fraction of clonotypes showed up in both the CD4 and CD8 compartments, probably as a result of convergent recombination. Computational filtering was required because FACS-sorted repertoires could contain abundant contaminating clonotypes from the bulk population. Compared with the primary T-cell response, the secondary T-cell response was weaker but faster, peaking on day 5 rather than day 15.

V was cut back by 4 bases and J by 3 bases, leaving a gap of 9 bases between them. The germline V gene provides CDR1 SGHTA and CDR2 FQGNSA. Including the terminal cysteine and phenylalanine, the CDR3 comprises 14 residues. Only the CDR3 region is kept as DNA, spanning 42 bases read in frame from base 1. TCR cDNA was synthesized by 5'RACE template switching, which introduced a universal primer site and unique molecular identifiers. cDNA synthesis was primed from both the TCR alpha and TCR beta constant segments. Library amplification involved two PCR steps, and the second step added sample barcodes and sequencing adapters. Sequencing of libraries was done on Illumina HiSeq 2500 (2x100 bp) or NovaSeq (2x150 bp). In the authors' own workflow: Reads were demultiplexed and collapsed into UMI consensus sequences with MIGEC, and V(D)J alignment was performed with MiXCR. Using edgeR on replicate PBMC samples, clonotypes were called vaccine-responding if FDR was below 0.01 and the log2 fold change was above 5 up to day 15. Each bulk clonotype received a CD4 or CD8 identity based on whether the sequenced CD4 or CD8 repertoire contained that clonotype at higher abundance. TCRdb reprocessing: public reads trimmed at Q25 with fastp, clones called with MiXCR, in-frame beta chains kept. Rows are combined by CDR3 protein, so each entry shows the most common genes and DNA. The V and J calls, along with clone size, are taken from TCRdb and not from the paper's own processing. The sample data list nearly 350,000 distinct CDR3 sequences, and 7% to 10% of these were observed just once. The ten largest account for 17% of the sample.

The treatment or condition label here, explained by the study, means: live attenuated yellow fever vaccine strain. At every blood-draw timepoint, two biological replicates of bulk PBMCs were collected. PBMCs were isolated from peripheral blood using a standard Ficoll-Paque protocol. RNA was extracted with TriZol from bulk PBMCs, CD4 and CD8 fractions, and dextramer-positive and dextramer-negative fractions. This clonotype has more than one count but fewer than ten. It lacks a known antigen. Per-base qualities were not stored, and no clone one base away is much larger. The source is a man between 18 and 29 years old who received the YFV17D yellow fever vaccine. The rearranged segments are TRBV7-2 and TRBJ2-2; the D segment cannot be called with confidence. The specimen was PBMCs, collected roughly 46 days after the first yellow fever vaccination. The CDR3 protein sequence reads: CASSYDMYTGELFF. The DNA reads as follows: TGTGCCAGCAGCTACGACATGTACACCGGGGAGCTGTTTTTT.